A single sample is the source of the 25 T cell receptor beta chains below, sequenced in a study of OX40 agonist ivuxolimab in advanced cancers. Clones were sequenced by immunoSEQ multiplex PCR, and TCRdb holds only the in-frame ones, with some missing. The table includes 55,000 to 75,000 clones, 80% to 90% detected once. The starting material was CD4+ or CD8+ T cells sorted from blood, obtained in a trial of the OX40 agonist ivuxolimab. The receptors come from an adult with an advanced solid tumor such as melanoma, head and neck, liver or kidney cancer.

The chain combines TRBV5-1 with TRBJ1-2, with unresolved D. This CDR3 is built from 13 residues. Trimming shortened V by 0 bases and J by 8 bases, and 11 bases separated the two germline ends. Looked up from germline, CDR1 is SGHRS and CDR2 is YFSETQ. In nucleotides, the CDR3 is TGCGCCAGCAGCTTGGACCGTACATCAGGCTACACCTTC. The encoded protein is CASSLDRTSGYTF.

The chain links TRBV5-8 to TRBJ2-5, with D unclear. The CDR3 extends over 14 amino acids. The V gene lost 0 bases and the J gene lost 5 bases, with 11 bases spanning the gap. The V gene's germline CDR1 is SGHTS and CDR2 YDEGEE. The CDR3 bases are TGTGCCAGCAGCTTGGAGCCCAACGGGGAGACCCAGTACTTC. Translated, it gives CASSLEPNGETQYF. The whole variable domain, filled in from reference TRBV5-8 and TRBJ2-5, reads EAGVTQSPTHLIKTRGQQATLRCSPISGHTSVYWYQQALGLGLQFLLWYDEGEERNRGNFPPRFSGRQFPNYSSELNVNALELEDSALYLCASSLEPNGETQYFGPGTRLLVL.

The chain has TRBV28 and TRBJ2-5; tentative D call: TRBD1 (7 bases). V dropped 3 bases and J dropped 5 bases, with 13 bases sitting between them. Looked up from germline, CDR1 is MDHEN and CDR2 is SYDVKM. The CDR3 loop spans 14 amino acids. CDR3 nucleotides: TGTGCCAGCAGTTTGAGGGCAGGGGGGGAGACCCAGTACTTC. Protein sequence: CASSLRAGGETQYF.

The chain joins TRBV19 to TRBJ1-2; D gene uncertain. V was shortened by 6 bases and J by 1 base, with 9 bases between the two germline ends. Germline lookup yields CDR1 LNHDA and CDR2 SQIVND (reference sequence). CDR3 length: 13 residues. The CDR3 loop reads CASRTELNYGYTF. The DNA for the CDR3 is TGTGCCAGTAGGACGGAACTTAACTATGGCTACACCTTC. The full variable domain, in which reference TRBV19 and TRBJ1-2 provide the parts outside the CDR3, is DGGITQSPKYLFRKEGQNVTLSCEQNLNHDAMYWYRQDPGQGLRLIYYSQIVNDFQKGDIAEGYSVSREKKESFPLTVTSAQKNPTAFYLCASRTELNYGYTFGSGTRLTVV.

This chain's CDR3 is CAWSVSGQRYEQYF. The CDR3 DNA is TGTGCCTGGAGTGTATCCGGACAGCGTTACGAGCAGTACTTC. V and J are TRBV30 and TRBJ2-7; perhaps TRBD1 as D (6 bases). CDR1 and CDR2 from the germline V gene are GTSNPN and SVGIG (reference sequence). Deletions cut 0 bases from V and 4 bases from J, with 13 bases between. CDR3 length equals 14 residues.

The V call is TRBV28, the J call TRBJ1-4, with a tentative D call TRBD1 (5 bases). The germline V gene has CDR1 MDHEN and CDR2 SYDVKM. V was trimmed by 8 bases and J by 4 bases, leaving 14 bases between them. This CDR3 has 14 amino acids. In DNA, the CDR3 is TGTGCCAGCCTCTCCCCCAGGGTTAATGAAAAACTGTTTTTT. Translated, it gives CASLSPRVNEKLFF.

The chain joins TRBV6-1 to TRBJ2-7; maybe TRBD2 (6 bases). CDR3 size: 14 residues. CDR1 and CDR2 from the germline V gene are MNHNS and SASEGT. Trimming removed 7 bases from V and 0 bases from J, with 13 bases in between. The CDR3 nucleotides read TGTGCCAGCACCACTGGGGACTCCTCCTACGAGCAGTACTTC. Its translation is CASTTGDSSYEQYF.

The rearrangement uses TRBV6-6 and TRBJ2-1; a possible D gene is TRBD2 (6 bases). The germline gives CDR1 MNHNY, CDR2 SVGAGI (reference sequence). Trimming shortened V by 6 bases and J by 7 bases, and 16 bases separated the two germline ends. This CDR3 has 14 amino acids. CDR3 region: CASSGNWGRNEQFF. The CDR3 DNA follows: TGTGCCAGCAGCGGAAACTGGGGGAGGAATGAGCAGTTCTTC.

About this clone: The identical CDR3 is also encoded by other nucleotide sequences in the sample. V usage is TRBV4-1 and J usage is TRBJ2-5; D gene uncertain. This CDR3 contains 14 residues. The germline V gene has CDR1 MGHRA and CDR2 YSYEKL. V lost 3 bases to trimming and J lost 2 bases, with 10 bases between them. The CDR3 here is CASSQGGLQETQYF. DNA for the CDR3: TGCGCCAGCAGCCAGGGTGGTCTACAAGAGACCCAGTACTTC.

The genes are TRBV7-9 and TRBJ1-1, with D maybe TRBD1 (6 bases). This CDR3 contains 15 residues. The V gene lost 6 bases and the J gene lost 1 base, with 15 bases spanning the gap. Germline V gives CDR1 SEHNR, CDR2 FQNEAQ (reference sequence). This chain's CDR3 is CASSYATGTNTEAFF. The CDR3 DNA is TGTGCCAGCAGTTATGCCACAGGGACGAACACTGAAGCTTTCTTT.

The chain's CDR3 is CASSLDGLAGGRRNEQYF. The CDR3, as DNA: TGTGCCAGCAGCTTAGACGGACTAGCGGGAGGGCGACGAAACGAGCAGTACTTC. The rearrangement links TRBV11-3 to TRBJ2-7; 15 bases line up with TRBD2. CDR3 length: 18 residues. Germline values: CDR1 SGHNT, CDR2 YENEEA. Unmatched junction bases numbered 8, after V lost 0 bases and J lost 5 bases.

The chain carries TRBV5-4 and TRBJ2-5; no firm D call. Germline loops: CDR1 SGHNT, CDR2 YYREEE (reference sequence). Trimming took 1 base from V and 1 from J, leaving 5 bases between them. The CDR3 is made up of 13 amino acids. For the CDR3, the DNA is TGTGCCAGCAGCTTGCGGGTCCAAGAGACCCAGTACTTC. Protein: CASSLRVQETQYF. The variable domain in full, completed from reference TRBV5-4 and TRBJ2-5, reads ETGVTQSPTHLIKTRGQQVTLRCSSQSGHNTVSWYQQALGQGPQFIFQYYREEENGRGNFPPRFSGLQFPNYSSELNVNALELDDSALYLCASSLRVQETQYFGPGTRLLVL.

The chain couples TRBV11-3 to TRBJ1-3; 7 nucleotides line up with TRBD1. There are 14 residues in the CDR3. Germline-derived CDR1 and CDR2 are SGHNT and YENEEA. V lost 8 bases, J lost 1 base, and 5 bases stayed unmatched. For the CDR3, the DNA is TGTGCCAGCGGGGCAGGGGGTTCTGGAAACACCATATATTTT. Its protein product is CASGAGGSGNTIYF. Based on the CDR3 plus reference TRBV11-3 and TRBJ1-3, the full variable domain is EAGVVQSPRYKIIEKKQPVAFWCNPISGHNTLYWYLQNLGQGPELLIRYENEEAVDDSQLPKDRFSAERLKGVDSTLKIQPAELGDSAVYLCASGAGGSGNTIYFGEGSWLTVV.

The V call is TRBV18, the J call TRBJ2-5; D unresolved. V dropped 6 bases and J dropped 2 bases, with 10 bases sitting between them. This CDR3 has 13 amino acids. Germline loops: CDR1 KGHSH, CDR2 LQKENI. The CDR3 coding sequence is TGTGCCAGCTCCCCAGGCTGGCAAGAGACCCAGTACTTC. It encodes CASSPGWQETQYF.

V and J are TRBV11-2 and TRBJ1-1; D gene unclear. CDR1 is SGHAT and CDR2 is FQNNGV in the germline V gene. The CDR3 spans 14 residues. Trimming removed 1 base at V and 4 bases at J, with 10 bases between. The CDR3 region has the DNA TGTGCCAGCAGCTTAGCGGGGATCGGCACTGAAGCTTTCTTT. This translates into CASSLAGIGTEAFF. The full variable domain, its missing parts supplied by reference TRBV11-2 and TRBJ1-1, is EAGVAQSPRYKIIEKRQSVAFWCNPISGHATLYWYQQILGQGPKLLIQFQNNGVVDDSQLPKDRFSAERLKGVDSTLKIQPAKLEDSAVYLCASSLAGIGTEAFFGQGTRLTVV.

This clone was counted a few times. The chain couples TRBV2 to TRBJ1-4; 8 nucleotides agree with TRBD1. Per the germline V gene, CDR1 is SNHLY and CDR2 is FYNNEI. The CDR3 sequence is 15 residues long. The trim removed 5 bases at V and 7 bases at J, leaving 9 bases unmatched. The CDR3 DNA follows: TGTGCCAGCAGTCCCCAGGGGGCCCGGGGTGAAAAACTGTTTTTT. Protein: CASSPQGARGEKLFF.

The chain links TRBV29-1 to TRBJ2-1; 8 bases align to TRBD2. The V gene's germline CDR1 is SQVTM and CDR2 ANQGSEA. Trimming cost V 3 bases and J 6 bases; bases outside gene matches: 7. CDR3 size: 14 residues. The CDR3 DNA reads as TGCAGCGTTGATGGGCTAGCGGGTTTCAATGAGCAGTTCTTC. Its protein is CSVDGLAGFNEQFF.

V is TRBV14 and J is TRBJ1-3; D is unclear. The CDR3 extends over 17 amino acids. The germline V gene has CDR1 SGHDN and CDR2 FVKESK. Trimming stripped 0 bases from V and 9 bases from J, with 21 bases between. CDR3 loop: CASSQDYATRADGTIYF. For the CDR3, the DNA is TGTGCCAGCAGCCAAGATTACGCCACCCGAGCGGACGGCACCATATATTTT.

The V and J genes are TRBV5-1 and TRBJ2-3, with D perhaps TRBD1 (5 bases). Germline V CDR1 and CDR2: SGHRS, YFSETQ. This CDR3 is built from 16 residues. V was pared by 2 bases and J by 2 bases, with 15 bases between. The DNA of the CDR3 is TGCGCCAGCAGCTTAGGGGTCTCGAAACTCACAGATACGCAGTATTTT. Protein product: CASSLGVSKLTDTQYF. Looking up the rest from reference TRBV5-1 and TRBJ2-3 gives the full variable domain: KAGVTQTPRYLIKTRGQQVTLSCSPISGHRSVSWYQQTPGQGLQFLFEYFSETQRNKGNFPGRFSGRQFSNSRSEMNVSTLELGDSALYLCASSLGVSKLTDTQYFGPGTRLTVL.

This sequence joins TRBV10-3 and TRBJ2-2; TRBD2 matches at 9 bases. Germline CDR1 is ENHRY and CDR2 is SYGVKD. The J segment lost 2 bases and the V segment lost 2 bases, leaving 9 bases of the junction unmatched. The CDR3 length is 18 residues. CDR3 loop: CAISEPQLAGRNTGELFF. The DNA for the CDR3 is TGTGCCATCAGTGAGCCCCAACTAGCGGGTAGAAACACCGGGGAGCTGTTTTTT.

A few counts support this clone. The rearrangement uses TRBV7-9 and TRBJ1-1; D uncertain. V was pared by 2 bases and J by 1 base, with 5 bases between. The CDR3 has 13 residues. CDR1 is SEHNR, CDR2 FQNEAQ, per germline (reference sequence). CDR3 in amino acids: CASSLSRNTEAFF. DNA of the CDR3: TGTGCCAGCAGCTTATCCAGGAACACTGAAGCTTTCTTT.

V gene TRBV5-1 combines with J gene TRBJ2-5, with TRBD1 identical over 9 bases. Per germline, CDR1 SGHRS and CDR2 YFSETQ. V was pared by 2 bases and J by 2 bases, with 7 bases of the junction left unmatched. The CDR3 consists of 16 residues. This CDR3 reads CASSLQPGQGQETQYF. In nucleotides, the CDR3 is TGCGCCAGCAGCTTACAACCGGGACAGGGTCAAGAGACCCAGTACTTC.

V is TRBV5-4 and J is TRBJ2-1, with TRBD2 matching 16 bases. After removal of 4 bases from V and 4 bases from J, the junction contained 5 bases not matched to a gene. Looked up from germline, CDR1 is SGHNT and CDR2 is YYREEE (reference sequence). The length of the CDR3 is 17 residues. In DNA form, the CDR3 reads TGTGCCAGCAGCCCAGGGACTAGCGGGGGGGTTTACAATGAGCAGTTCTTC. Translating it yields CASSPGTSGGVYNEQFF.

This clone appeared once. V and J are TRBV7-3 and TRBJ2-1; 13 nucleotides match TRBD2. The germline gives CDR1 SGHTA, CDR2 FQGTGA. Trimming took 2 bases from V and 9 from J; bases not matched to a gene: 13. The CDR3 has 18 amino acids. The CDR3: CASSLGGLGTSGTGEQFF. The CDR3 DNA sequence: TGTGCCAGCAGCTTAGGGGGATTGGGGACTAGCGGGACGGGTGAGCAGTTCTTC.

To note about this clone: One end of the junction varies from germline; a read error may be responsible. The chain uses TRBV18 and TRBJ2-5, with 8 nucleotides matching TRBD2. Germline assignment: CDR1 KGHSH and CDR2 LQKENI. This CDR3 has 13 amino acids. The CDR3 DNA sequence: TGTGCCAGCTCACTCGGGAGGGGTGAGATCCAGTACTTC. Protein sequence: CASSLGRGEIQYF. Looking up the rest from reference TRBV18 and TRBJ2-5 gives the full variable domain: NAGVMQNPRHLVRRRGQEARLRCSPMKGHSHVYWYRQLPEEGLKFMVYLQKENIIDESGMPKERFSAEFPKEGPSILRIQQVVRGDSAAYFCASSLGRGEIQYFGPGTRLLVL.